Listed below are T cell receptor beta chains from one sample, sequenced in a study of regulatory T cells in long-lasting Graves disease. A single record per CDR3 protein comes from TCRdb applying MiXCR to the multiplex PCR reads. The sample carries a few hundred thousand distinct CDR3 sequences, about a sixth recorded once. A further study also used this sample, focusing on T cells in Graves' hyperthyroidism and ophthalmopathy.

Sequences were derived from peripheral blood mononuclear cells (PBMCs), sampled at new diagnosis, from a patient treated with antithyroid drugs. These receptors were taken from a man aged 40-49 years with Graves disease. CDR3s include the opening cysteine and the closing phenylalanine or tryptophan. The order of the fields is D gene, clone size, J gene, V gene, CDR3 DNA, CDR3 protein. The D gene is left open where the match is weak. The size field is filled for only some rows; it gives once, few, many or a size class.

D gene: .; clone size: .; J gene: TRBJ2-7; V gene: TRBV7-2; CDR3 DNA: TGTGCCAGCAGCTTGTTGGACTACCCTAGCTCCTACGAGCAGTACTTC; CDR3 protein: CASSLLDYPSSYEQYF
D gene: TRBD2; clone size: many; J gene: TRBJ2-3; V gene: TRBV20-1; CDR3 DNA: TGCAGTGCCGAAGGACTAGTGGGGACTAGCACAGATACGCAGTATTTT; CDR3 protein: CSAEGLVGTSTDTQYF
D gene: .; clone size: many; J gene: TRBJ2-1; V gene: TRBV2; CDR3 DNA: TGTGCCAGCAGTGGTCTAGGTGTCCCCCCCAATGAGCAGTTCTTC; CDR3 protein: CASSGLGVPPNEQFF
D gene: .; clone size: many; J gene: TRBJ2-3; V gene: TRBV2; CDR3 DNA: TGTGCCAGCGGGGCGTACTCAGATACGCAGTATTTT; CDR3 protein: CASGAYSDTQYF
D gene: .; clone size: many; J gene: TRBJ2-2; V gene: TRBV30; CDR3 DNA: TGTGCCTGGAGCGCTAAGGGCACAGGCACCGGGGAGCTGTTTTTT; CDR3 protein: CAWSAKGTGTGELFF
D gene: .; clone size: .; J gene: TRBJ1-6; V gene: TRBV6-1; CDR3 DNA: .; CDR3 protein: CASSTRRGGLEQYFGPGSPLHF
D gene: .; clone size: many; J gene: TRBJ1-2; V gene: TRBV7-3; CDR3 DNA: TGTGCCAGCAGCTTAACACCGGATCGTGATGGCTACACCTTC; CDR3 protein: CASSLTPDRDGYTF
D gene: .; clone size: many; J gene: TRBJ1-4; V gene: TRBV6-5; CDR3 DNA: TGTGCCAGCAGTTACGGCGGCGGGAGTGAAAAACTGTTTTTT; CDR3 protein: CASSYGGGSEKLFF
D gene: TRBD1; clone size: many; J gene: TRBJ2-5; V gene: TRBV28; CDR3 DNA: TGTGCCAGCAGTCGGGACAGGGGGTACCCTCAGGAGACCCAGTACTTC; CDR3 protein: CASSRDRGYPQETQYF
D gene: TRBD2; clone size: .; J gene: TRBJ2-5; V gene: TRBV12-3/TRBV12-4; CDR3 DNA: TGTGCCAGCAGTTTCAAGTCCTTGGGACTAGCGGGGGGGAAAGAGACCCAGTACTTC; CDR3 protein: CASSFKSLGLAGGKETQYF
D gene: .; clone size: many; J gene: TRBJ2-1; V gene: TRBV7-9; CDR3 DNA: TGTGCCAGCAGCTTAGAAGCTATGCAGTTCTTC; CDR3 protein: CASSLEAMQFF
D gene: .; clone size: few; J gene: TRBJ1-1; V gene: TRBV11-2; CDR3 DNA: TGTGCCAGCAGCTTAGTTTTGGGGGTGAACACTGAAGCTTTCTTT; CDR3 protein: CASSLVLGVNTEAFF
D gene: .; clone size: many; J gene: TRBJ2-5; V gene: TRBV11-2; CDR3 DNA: TGTGCCAGCAGCCTCCTAGGGAGGGGGGGCGGCGAGACCCAGTACTTC; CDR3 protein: CASSLLGRGGGETQYF
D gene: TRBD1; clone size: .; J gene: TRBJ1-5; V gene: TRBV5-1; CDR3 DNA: TGCGCCAGCAGCCCCGGGACAGGCGACCGGCCCCAGCATTTT; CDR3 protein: CASSPGTGDRPQHF
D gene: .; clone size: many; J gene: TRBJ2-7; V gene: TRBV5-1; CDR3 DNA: TGCGCCAGCAGCTTGTCTGGGGGCGCTGGGTCCTACGAGCAGTACTTC; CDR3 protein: CASSLSGGAGSYEQYF
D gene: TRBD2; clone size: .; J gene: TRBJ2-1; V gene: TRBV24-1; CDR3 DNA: TGTGCCACCAGTGATTTGAGGCGGGGGGGCGACAATGAGCAGTTCTTC; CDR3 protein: CATSDLRRGGDNEQFF
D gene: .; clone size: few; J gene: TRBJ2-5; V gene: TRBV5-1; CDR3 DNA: TGCGCCAGCAGCTTGGGTTCCGGGCTTGGCGAGACCCAGTACTTC; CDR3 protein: CASSLGSGLGETQYF
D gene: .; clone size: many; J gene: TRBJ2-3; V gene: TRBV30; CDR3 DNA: TGTGCCTGGAACACGCTTTTCACAGATACGCAGTATTTT; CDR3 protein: CAWNTLFTDTQYF
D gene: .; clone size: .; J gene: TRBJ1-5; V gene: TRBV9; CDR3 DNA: TGTGCCAGCAGCCCCCAGCCCAGTCAGCCCCAGCATTTT; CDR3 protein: CASSPQPSQPQHF
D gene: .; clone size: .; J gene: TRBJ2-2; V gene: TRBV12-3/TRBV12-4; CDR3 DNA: TGTGCCAGCAGTTTATTAATGGTCACCGGGGAGCTGTTTTTT; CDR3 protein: CASSLLMVTGELFF
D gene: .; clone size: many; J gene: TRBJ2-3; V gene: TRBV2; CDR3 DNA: TGTGCCAGCAGTGATCTGAGTAAAGGGGTCGTAGATACGCAGTATTTT; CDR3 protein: CASSDLSKGVVDTQYF
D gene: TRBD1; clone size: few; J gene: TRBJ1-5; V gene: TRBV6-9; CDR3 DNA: TGTGCCAGCAGTTCGACAGGGGGCTATCAGCCCCAGCATTTT; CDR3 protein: CASSSTGGYQPQHF
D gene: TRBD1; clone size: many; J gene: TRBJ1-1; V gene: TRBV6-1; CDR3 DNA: TGTGCCAGCAGACGACAGGGGGCCGGAGTCACTGAAGCTTTCTTT; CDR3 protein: CASRRQGAGVTEAFF
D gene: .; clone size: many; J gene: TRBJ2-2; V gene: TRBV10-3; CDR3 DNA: TGTGCCATCAGTGAGTCGCTTGGGGAGCTGTTTTTT; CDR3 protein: CAISESLGELFF
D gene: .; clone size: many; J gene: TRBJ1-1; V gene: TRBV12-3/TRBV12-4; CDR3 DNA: TGTGCCAGCAGTTCAAGGACGGTATACATGAACACTGAAGCTTTCTTT; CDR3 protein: CASSSRTVYMNTEAFF
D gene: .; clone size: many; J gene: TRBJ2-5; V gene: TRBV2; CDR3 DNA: TGTGCCAGCATTCGGAGGGGCAGAGGGGAGACCCAGTACTTC; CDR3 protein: CASIRRGRGETQYF
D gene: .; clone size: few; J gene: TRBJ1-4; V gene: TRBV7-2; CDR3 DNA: TGTGCCAGCAGCTTAGTTTCGGCCCGGTGGGGAAGAGCTAATGAAAAACTGTTTTTT; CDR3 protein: CASSLVSARWGRANEKLFF
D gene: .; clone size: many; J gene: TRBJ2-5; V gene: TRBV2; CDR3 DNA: TGTGCCAGCAGTGACTTCTGGACCCAGTACTTC; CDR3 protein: CASSDFWTQYF
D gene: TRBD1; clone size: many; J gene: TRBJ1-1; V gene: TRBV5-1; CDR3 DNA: TGCGCCAGCAACCTCGGACAGGGTGACACTGAAGCTTTCTTT; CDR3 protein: CASNLGQGDTEAFF
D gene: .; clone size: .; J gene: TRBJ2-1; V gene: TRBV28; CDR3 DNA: TGTACCAGCAGTTTCAGGAATTCCTACAATGAGCAGTTCTTC; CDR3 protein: CTSSFRNSYNEQFF
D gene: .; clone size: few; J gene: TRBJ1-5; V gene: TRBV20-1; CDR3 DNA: TGCAGTGCTAGAGACCCACATAATCAGCCCCAGCATTTT; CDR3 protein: CSARDPHNQPQHF
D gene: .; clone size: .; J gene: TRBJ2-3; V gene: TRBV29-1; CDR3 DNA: TGCAGCGTTGAACCCGAGCGGGATACGCAGTATTTT; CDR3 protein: CSVEPERDTQYF
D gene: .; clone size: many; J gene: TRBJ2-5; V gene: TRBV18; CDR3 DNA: TGTGCCAGCTCACTACTACAGAGATACCAAGAGACCCAGTACTTC; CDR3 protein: CASSLLQRYQETQYF
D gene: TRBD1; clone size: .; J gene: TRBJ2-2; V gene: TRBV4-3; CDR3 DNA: TGCGCCAGCAGCCAAGTCCCCGGTTTGGGACAGGTCACCGGGGAGCTGTTTTTT; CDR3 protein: CASSQVPGLGQVTGELFF
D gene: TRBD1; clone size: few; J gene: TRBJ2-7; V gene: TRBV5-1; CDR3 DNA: TGCGCCAGCAGCCCGAGGGGACAGGTCTCCTACGAGCAGTACTTC; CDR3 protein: CASSPRGQVSYEQYF
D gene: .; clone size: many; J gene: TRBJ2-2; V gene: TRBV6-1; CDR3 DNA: TGTGCCAGCAAATGGGGCGGGGAGCTGTTTTTT; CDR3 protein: CASKWGGELFF